This TCR beta chain comes out of a study of shared clonotypes between healthy human individuals. Looking at the study overall: CD8 memory received one plate per donor, CD8 naive two, CD4 memory three and CD4 naive three. The study's findings and limits: Naive CD4 clonotypes were shared across a handful of donors at around 5%.

As concerns this clone: Antigen: not known.

CDR1 is SGHVS, CDR2 FQNEAQ, per germline. The CDR3 is made up of 13 amino acids. V was trimmed by 3 bases and J by 0 bases, leaving 6 bases between them. Only Caucasian adults living in Nashville, Tennessee served as donors. Clones were sequenced by immunoSEQ multiplex PCR, and TCRdb holds only the in-frame ones, with some missing. The sample yields fewer than 850,000 clones, 80% to 95% seen once. The chain joins TRBV7-8 to TRBJ2-7; D may be TRBD2 (6 bases). Sequencing was carried out using memory CD8+ T cells from PBMCs. Subset in this sample: CD45RO+ cells pooled with CCR7-negative TemRA cells. This receptor was obtained from a man aged 18 to 30 in good health. Some clones in this sample may be carry-over from other donors' samples. DNA for the CDR3: TGTGCCAGCAGCTTGACTAGCTCCTACGAGCAGTACTTC. Its protein is CASSLTSSYEQYF.